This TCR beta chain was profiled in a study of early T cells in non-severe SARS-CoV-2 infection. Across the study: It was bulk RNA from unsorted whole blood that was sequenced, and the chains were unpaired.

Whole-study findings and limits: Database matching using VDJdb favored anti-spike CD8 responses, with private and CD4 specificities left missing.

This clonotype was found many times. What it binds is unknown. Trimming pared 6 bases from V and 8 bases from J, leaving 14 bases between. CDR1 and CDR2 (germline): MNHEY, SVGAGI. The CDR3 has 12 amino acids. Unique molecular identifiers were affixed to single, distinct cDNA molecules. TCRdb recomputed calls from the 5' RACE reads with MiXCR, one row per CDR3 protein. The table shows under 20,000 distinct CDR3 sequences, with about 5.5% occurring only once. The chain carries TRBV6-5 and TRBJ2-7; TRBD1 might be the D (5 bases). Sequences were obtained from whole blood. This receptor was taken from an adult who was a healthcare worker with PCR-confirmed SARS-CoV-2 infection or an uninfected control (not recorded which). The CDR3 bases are TGTGCCAGCAGCAACCCAGGGTACAAGCAGTACTTC. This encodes CASSNPGYKQYF.